A single sample is the source of the 11 T cell receptor beta chains below, sequenced in a study of tissue T cells after allogeneic stem cell transplantation. Time point indicated: mouse harvest day 7 after allogeneic transplant. Each mouse received 10^7 T-cell-depleted marrow cells plus 10^6 splenic CD5+ T cells by tail vein. The assay was immunoSEQ multiplex PCR, and TCRdb's table has in-frame clones only and misses some. In the table there are some 5,000 clones, about 51% of which are singletons. Sequencing used gut tissue. All receptors derive from a female BALB/c mouse given C57BL/6 T cells with graft-versus-host disease after an allogeneic hematopoietic cell transplant.

Details on this clone: Mouse names are used for the genes. The sequenced part of the CDR3 DNA is TGTGCCAGCGGCTCGACTGGGGGATATGAACAGTAC. This gives the protein CASGSTGGYEQY. The CDR3 in its entirety is CASGSTGGYEQYF. The rearrangement uses TRBV13-2 and TRBJ2-7, with 9 positions matching TRBD2. The read terminates 1 residue ahead of where the CDR3 ends, so the germline J gene completes it. V shed 5 bases, J shed 4 bases, and the junction held 4 bases outside the gene matches. Germline V gene sequence: CDR1 NNHNN, CDR2 SYGAGS (reference sequence). The CDR3 totals 13 residues.

About this clone itself: Any gene name here is a mouse gene name. The CDR3 spells CGAREGQGATEVFF. The sequenced part of the CDR3 DNA is TGTGGTGCTAGGGAGGGACAGGGGGCCACAGAAGTCTTC. The rearrangement uses TRBV20 and TRBJ1-1, with TRBD1 matching 12 bases. The read falls 1 residue short of the CDR3 end, and the missing part is taken from the germline J gene. V lost 0 bases, J lost 4 bases, and 0 bases stayed unmatched. This CDR3 region has 14 residues. CDR1 GFQATS and CDR2 STVNSAI come from the germline V gene.

Regarding this clone: The genes and germline here are from mouse. The read halts 1 residue ahead of the CDR3 end, with the missing end drawn from the germline J gene. The rearrangement joins TRBV26 to TRBJ2-4, with 9 bases matching TRBD1. The CDR3 sequence is 15 residues long. Trimming removed 6 bases from V and 0 bases from J; junction bases left unmatched: 4. Per germline, CDR1 KGHPV and CDR2 FQNQEV (reference sequence). The part of the CDR3 DNA that was read is TGTGCCAGCAGGGGGACAGGGACTAGTCAAAACACCTTGTAC. As protein: CASRGTGTSQNTLY. The whole CDR3 protein reads CASRGTGTSQNTLYF.

This clone occurred a few times. Each gene name is a mouse one. The read terminates 1 residue ahead of where the CDR3 ends, so the germline J gene completes it. The chain couples TRBV26 to TRBJ2-4; the D gene is possibly TRBD2 (7 bases). The CDR3 is 13 residues long. In germline, CDR1 is KGHPV, CDR2 FQNQEV (reference sequence). V lost 6 bases and J lost 5, with 12 bases in between. CDR3 region: CASSQGGGNTLYF. The DNA read from the CDR3 is TGTGCCAGCAGCCAAGGGGGGGGAAACACCTTGTAC.

This clone showed up just a few times. Mouse gene names and germline throughout. The read gets to within 1 residue of the CDR3 end, and the germline J gene fills in the rest. The V gene is TRBV3, the J gene TRBJ2-7; TRBD2 agrees at 10 bases. Germline loops: CDR1 SNHLY, CDR2 FYNGKV (reference sequence). Unmatched junction bases numbered 3, after V lost 1 base and J lost 6 bases. There are 14 residues in the CDR3. CDR3: CASSLGWGGVEQYF. CDR3 bases read: TGTGCCAGCAGCTTAGGCTGGGGGGGCGTTGAACAGTAC. Full variable domain (rest looked up from reference TRBV3 and TRBJ2-7): GPKVLQIPSHQIIDMGQMVTLNCDPVSNHLYFYWYKQILGQQMEFLVNFYNGKVMEKSKLFKDQFSVERPDGSYFTLKIQPTALEDSAVYFCASSLGWGGVEQYFGPGTRLTVL.

This clone was detected only once. Germline and genes here are mouse. The read ends 1 residue early relative to the CDR3; the germline J gene fills the gap. The chain joins TRBV12-2 to TRBJ2-1, with 9 positions matching TRBD2. The germline gives CDR1 SGHLS, CDR2 HYDKME. This CDR3 has 16 amino acids. The trim removed 0 bases at V and 0 bases at J, leaving 2 bases unmatched. The sequenced part of the CDR3 DNA is TGTGCCAGCTCTCTCGCACTGGGGGGTAACTATGCTGAGCAGTTC. Protein: CASSLALGGNYAEQF. The entire CDR3 protein reads CASSLALGGNYAEQFF. The entire variable domain, with the rest obtained from reference TRBV12-2 and TRBJ2-1, is as follows: NSGVVQSPRYIIKGKGERSILKCIPISGHLSVAWYQQTQGQELKFFIQHYDKMERDKGNLPSRFSVQQFDDYHSEMNMSALELEDSAVYFCASSLALGGNYAEQFFGPGTRLTVL.

A note on this clone: The genes and germline here are from mouse. The CDR3 goes on 1 residue after the read ends, and that part is filled in from the germline J gene. V is TRBV16 and J is TRBJ2-3; TRBD1 matches 12 bases. Germline-derived CDR1 and CDR2 are SGHSA and FRNQAP. Unmatched junction bases numbered 4, after V lost 5 bases and J lost 1 base. The CDR3 has 16 residues. The CDR3 bases that were read are TGTGCAAGCAGCCCCGGGACAGGGGGCGGTGCAGAAACGCTGTAT. Translation: CASSPGTGGGAETLY. The whole CDR3 region reads CASSPGTGGGAETLYF. Variable domain in full (rest from reference TRBV16 and TRBJ2-3): NAGVIQTPRHKVTGKGQEATLWCEPISGHSAVFWYRQTIVQGLEFLTYFRNQAPIDDSGMPKERFSAQMPNQSHSTLKIQSTQPQDSAVYLCASSPGTGGGAETLYFGSGTRLTVL.

For this clone: Here the gene names and germline are mouse. The read gets to within 1 residue of the CDR3 end, and the germline J gene fills in the rest. The chain recombines TRBV26 with TRBJ1-1, with no clear D. From germline, CDR1 is KGHPV and CDR2 FQNQEV (reference sequence). The germline V and J ends were trimmed by 4 bases and 0 bases, with 3 bases remaining between them. This CDR3 is 12 amino acids long. The CDR3 bases that were read are TGTGCCAGCAGTCGGACAAACACAGAAGTCTTC. As protein: CASSRTNTEVF. The entire CDR3 is CASSRTNTEVFF.

This clone was recorded only once. The genes and germline here are from mouse. Read coverage stops 1 residue before the CDR3 terminus; the germline J gene supplies the remainder. The gene calls are TRBV3 and TRBJ2-4; D is undetermined. Germline V gene data show CDR1 as SNHLY and CDR2 as FYNGKV (reference sequence). Trimming cost V 2 bases and J 0 bases, with 6 bases left between them. The CDR3 is 14 residues long. CDR3 sequence reads: CASSLYNSQNTLYF. The part of the CDR3 DNA that was read is TGTGCCAGCAGCTTATACAACAGTCAAAACACCTTGTAC.

By sample share, this clone is large. Genes and germline are mouse. The read gets to within 1 residue of the CDR3 end, and the germline J gene fills in the rest. J is TRBJ2-7 and V is TRBV12-1; 8 bases are a match to TRBD2. With V trimmed by 2 bases and J by 4 bases, 6 bases remained unmatched. This CDR3 has 14 amino acids. CDR1 and CDR2 from the germline V gene are SGHSN and HYEKVE. The CDR3 loop is CASSPRGGGYEQYF. The CDR3 DNA, read in part, is TGTGCCAGCTCTCCCCGGGGGGGCGGATATGAACAGTAC.

This clone was counted between two and nine times. Mouse gene names and germline throughout. The sequence runs out 1 residue before the end of the CDR3; the remainder is reconstructed from the germline J gene. This chain uses TRBV26 with TRBJ2-2; D could derive from TRBD1 or TRBD2 (5 bases each). Germline CDR1 is KGHPV and CDR2 is FQNQEV (reference sequence). The CDR3 totals 14 residues. Trimming cost V 2 bases and J 6 bases, with 10 bases left between them. Incomplete CDR3 DNA: TGTGCCAGCAGTCTGACTCAGGGACCCGGGCAGCTCTAC. It yields the protein CASSLTQGPGQLY. The complete CDR3 reads CASSLTQGPGQLYF.